This TCR beta chain was sequenced in a study of T cell responses to AZD1222 COVID-19 vaccine. General observations from the study: Clonal diversity may have been underestimated, and the donors were mostly white British, with more females than males.

Sequenced by immunoSEQ multiplex PCR; TCRdb stores in-frame clones only, minus some. The profile covers more than 70,000 clones, with around 90% appearing a single time and 25% to 30% taken by the ten largest. This CDR3 comprises 15 residues. The germline V gene encodes CDR1 SGHRS and CDR2 YFSETQ. The V and J ends lost 0 bases and 4 bases respectively, with 10 bases between them. As concerns this clone: Its antigen is currently unknown.

The clonotype originates from an adult who received the AZD1222 COVID-19 vaccine. V is TRBV5-1 and J is TRBJ2-2, with D perhaps given as TRBD1 or TRBD2 (5 bases each). The source material was peripheral blood, sampled 28 days after the second AZD1222 dose. DNA of the CDR3: TGCGCCAGCAGCTTGGAGGGACCACTCACCGGGGAGCTGTTTTTT. It translates to CASSLEGPLTGELFF. The complete variable domain, with remaining parts taken from reference TRBV5-1 and TRBJ2-2, reads KAGVTQTPRYLIKTRGQQVTLSCSPISGHRSVSWYQQTPGQGLQFLFEYFSETQRNKGNFPGRFSGRQFSNSRSEMNVSTLELGDSALYLCASSLEGPLTGELFFGEGSRLTVL.